This is a list of T cell receptor beta chains from one sample in a study of blood T cell repertoires in COVID-19. Measured with immunoSEQ multiplex PCR; TCRdb has only the in-frame clones, and not every one. The sample includes around 380,000 clones, roughly four fifths of them seen just once. The sequencing sample was made of peripheral blood. These receptors were obtained from a human donor with acute or convalescent COVID-19. The donor label of this sample is uncertain. Each CDR3 is given with its conserved first and last residue. A D gene is named only where the DNA matches it firmly. The listing skips clone size in some rows; elsewhere it reads once, few, many or a size class.

CDR3 DNA: TGTGCCAGCAGCGCAACAGGGTTGGGGACTGAAGCTTTCTTT
CDR3 protein: CASSATGLGTEAFF
D gene: NA
J gene: TRBJ1-1
clone size: NA
V gene: TRBV7-9

CDR3 DNA: TGTGCCAGCAGCAGAGACAGGTTTGGGGGAAACATTCAGTACTTC
CDR3 protein: CASSRDRFGGNIQYF
D gene: NA
J gene: TRBJ2-4
clone size: NA
V gene: TRBV6-5

CDR3 DNA: TGCGCCAGCAGCCCCCATTCTAGAAATGCAGATACGCAGTATTTT
CDR3 protein: CASSPHSRNADTQYF
D gene: NA
J gene: TRBJ2-3
clone size: NA
V gene: TRBV5-1

CDR3 DNA: TGTGCCAGCAGCTTTGGCAGCGGGGCTAGCACAGATACGCAGTATTTT
CDR3 protein: CASSFGSGASTDTQYF
D gene: TRBD2
J gene: TRBJ2-3
clone size: NA
V gene: TRBV7-6

CDR3 DNA: TGTGCCAGCAGCTTACCTCCCGGGGAGCTGTTTTTT
CDR3 protein: CASSLPPGELFF
D gene: NA
J gene: TRBJ2-2
clone size: NA
V gene: TRBV7-9

CDR3 DNA: TGTGCCAGCAGCTCCGCAATGCTACTAGAAAGGGAGACCCAGTACTTC
CDR3 protein: CASSSAMLLERETQYF
D gene: NA
J gene: TRBJ2-5
clone size: NA
V gene: TRBV7-6

CDR3 DNA: TGTGCCAGCAGCCAAAGACGGGGAAGGACAGATACGCAGTATTTT
CDR3 protein: CASSQRRGRTDTQYF
D gene: NA
J gene: TRBJ2-3
clone size: NA
V gene: TRBV3-1/TRBV3-2

CDR3 DNA: TGTGCCAGCAGTTTTGGGGGACAGACAGGCCCACTCTATGGCTACACCTTC
CDR3 protein: CASSFGGQTGPLYGYTF
D gene: TRBD1
J gene: TRBJ1-2
clone size: NA
V gene: TRBV28

CDR3 DNA: TGCGCCAGCAGCTTGTTTCCCGAACTAGACACAGATACGCAGTATTTT
CDR3 protein: CASSLFPELDTDTQYF
D gene: NA
J gene: TRBJ2-3
clone size: once
V gene: TRBV5-1

CDR3 DNA: TGTGCCAGCAGCTTGAGGTATGGAGAGTTCTTC
CDR3 protein: CASSLRYGEFF
D gene: NA
J gene: TRBJ2-1
clone size: once
V gene: TRBV5-6

CDR3 DNA: TGTGCCAGCAGTAACAGGGGGCAAGATGGCTACACCTTC
CDR3 protein: CASSNRGQDGYTF
D gene: TRBD1
J gene: TRBJ1-2
clone size: NA
V gene: TRBV12-3/TRBV12-4

CDR3 DNA: TGTGCCAGCAGTGATTTCGGGTATAGCAATCAGCCCCAGCATTTT
CDR3 protein: CASSDFGYSNQPQHF
D gene: NA
J gene: TRBJ1-5
clone size: NA
V gene: TRBV6-1